The present entry profiles one T cell receptor beta chain with its context. The antigen remains undetermined. The PCR had 60 Vbeta and 13 Jbeta primers. In the study's own analysis: Later analysis identified tens of millions of unique TCR beta chains, 8.5 million to 13 million shared. Method: immunoSEQ multiplex PCR; TCRdb's copy keeps in-frame clones and lacks some. D and trimming were read from the DNA, whereas the V and J calls and clone size are those reported in that table. Of 50,000 to 65,000 clones in the sample, 70% to 75% were seen once. This sample is drawn from a study of cytomegalovirus exposure and HLA in healthy donors. Findings and limits, study-wide: A few V segments could not be told apart, such as TRBV6-2 and TRBV6-3, and were left out. Despite most TCR sequences being rare, some public TCRs occurred in many donors. Later analysis identified a missense DCLRE1C variant that was linked to TCR beta V- and J-gene trimming.

Per germline, CDR1 LNHDA and CDR2 SQIVND (reference sequence). The CDR3 loop spans 17 amino acids. Germline trimming cut 5 bases from V and 0 bases from J; bases unmatched to any gene: 11. The chain combines TRBV19 with TRBJ1-1; 8 nucleotides align to TRBD1. Material for sequencing was PBMCs. The TCR sequence derives from a woman aged 25 to 39 in good health and CMV-seronegative. The DNA of the CDR3 is TGTGCCAGTAGTCAGCAAGGGACAGGAGTCATGAACACTGAAGCTTTCTTT. This gives the protein CASSQQGTGVMNTEAFF.